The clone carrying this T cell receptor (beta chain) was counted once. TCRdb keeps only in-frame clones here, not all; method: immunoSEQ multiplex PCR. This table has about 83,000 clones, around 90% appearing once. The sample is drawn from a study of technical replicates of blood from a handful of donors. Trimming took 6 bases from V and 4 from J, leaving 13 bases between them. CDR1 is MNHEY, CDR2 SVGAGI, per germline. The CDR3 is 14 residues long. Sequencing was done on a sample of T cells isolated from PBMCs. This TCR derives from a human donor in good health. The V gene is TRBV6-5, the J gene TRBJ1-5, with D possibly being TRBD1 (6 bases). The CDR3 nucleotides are TGTGCCAGCAGCCGGGGACAAATTAATCAGCCCCAGCATTTT. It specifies CASSRGQINQPQHF.